This entry features one TCR beta chain sequence. Original methodology: Amplification of reference gene primers was used by the study to estimate nucleated cell counts. Some clones are missing from TCRdb's copy, which holds only in-frame ones; the method was immunoSEQ multiplex PCR. The V and J calls and clone size come from that table; D and trimming were worked out from the DNA. The sample yields almost 300,000 clones, about 88% seen once. The record originates from a study of blood T cell repertoires in COVID-19. Study as a whole: Samples came from the United States, Italy and Spain, spanning acute and convalescent COVID-19. T cells, B-cell-depleted T cells, or PBMCs supplied cDNA or gDNA.

The source material was peripheral blood. The receptor's source is a man between 65 and 85 years old with acute or convalescent COVID-19.

The CDR3, as DNA: TGTGCCTCTACGGGGTTTTCCTACGAGCAGTACTTC. This codes for CASTGFSYEQYF. V and J are TRBV28 and TRBJ2-7, with a tentative D call TRBD2 (5 bases). CDR1 MDHEN and CDR2 SYDVKM come from the germline V gene. V was pared by 11 bases and J by 1 base, with 12 bases between. CDR3 length: 12 residues.